Listed here are 10 T cell receptor beta chains from one sample, sequenced in a study of blood T cell repertoires in COVID-19 (dated by TCRdb to 2019 to 2021). The library was prepared using the immunoSEQ multiplex PCR assay. The clones in this table, taken by TCRdb from immuneACCESS, are in-frame only. Not every clone is retained; where verified, under half of the shortfall comes from an unresolved V gene, and the cause of the rest is unknown. Here the sample has over 85,000 clones; roughly 90% occur a single time. The ten most abundant clones make up approximately 5.6% of the sample. Sequencing input: peripheral blood. The receptor source for this set is a woman aged 45-65 years with COVID-19, enrolled during active disease.

The chain carries TRBV7-9 and TRBJ2-5; the match to TRBD1 covers 7 bases. There are 15 residues in the CDR3. Germline lookup yields CDR1 SEHNR and CDR2 FQNEAQ (reference sequence). V was pared by 7 bases and J by 7 bases, with 15 bases of the junction left unmatched. DNA of the CDR3: TGTGCCAGCACCAGGACAGGAGAGGTTACCAGGACCCAGTACTTC. Amino acids: CASTRTGEVTRTQYF.

The chain recombines TRBV29-1 with TRBJ1-2; D is perhaps TRBD1 (5 bases). Trimming pared 6 bases from V and 2 bases from J, leaving 10 bases between. This CDR3 has 12 amino acids. The germline V gene encodes CDR1 SQVTM and CDR2 ANQGSEA. The CDR3: CSVPTENYGYTF. The DNA for the CDR3 is TGCAGCGTACCGACAGAAAACTATGGCTACACCTTC.

J is TRBJ1-1 and V is TRBV18; TRBD1 aligns across 9 bases. This CDR3 is 14 amino acids long. V was clipped by 6 bases and J by 1 base; unmatched bases: 3. Germline V lookup: CDR1 KGHSH, CDR2 LQKENI. CDR3 sequence reads: CASSWTGENTEAFF. In DNA, the CDR3 is TGTGCCAGCTCGTGGACAGGGGAGAACACTGAAGCTTTCTTT.

V gene TRBV2 combines with J gene TRBJ2-5; TRBD2 agrees at 7 bases. V trimming: 5 bases; J trimming: 2 bases; junction bases outside the gene matches: 17. Germline lookup yields CDR1 SNHLY and CDR2 FYNNEI. The CDR3 extends over 18 amino acids. CDR3 DNA sequence: TGTGCCAGCAGTCGATACTATAAGAAGCGGGGAAATCAAGAGACCCAGTACTTC. Translating gives CASSRYYKKRGNQETQYF.

The rearrangement joins TRBV7-2 to TRBJ2-6, with TRBD2 identical over 14 bases. From germline, CDR1 is SGHTA and CDR2 FQGNSA. J gave up 3 bases and V 5 bases, and 9 bases lay outside the gene matches. The CDR3 extends over 19 amino acids. The CDR3 region is CASSPRLAGGPGGANVLTF. The CDR3 DNA sequence: TGTGCCAGCAGCCCTCGACTAGCGGGGGGGCCTGGTGGGGCCAACGTCCTGACTTTC.

The rearrangement links TRBV5-1 to TRBJ1-6; unclear D gene. Germline loops: CDR1 SGHRS, CDR2 YFSETQ. This CDR3 spans 15 amino acids. V lost 4 bases and J 10 bases, leaving 18 bases between the germline ends. The CDR3 is CASSPGDVTGSPLHF. CDR3 DNA sequence: TGCGCCAGCAGCCCCGGAGACGTAACCGGGTCACCCCTCCACTTT. The entire variable domain, with the rest obtained from reference TRBV5-1 and TRBJ1-6, is as follows: KAGVTQTPRYLIKTRGQQVTLSCSPISGHRSVSWYQQTPGQGLQFLFEYFSETQRNKGNFPGRFSGRQFSNSRSEMNVSTLELGDSALYLCASSPGDVTGSPLHFGNGTRLTVT.

J is TRBJ2-5 and V is TRBV9; D may be TRBD1 (6 bases). V lost 0 bases and J 4 bases, leaving 16 bases between the germline ends. This CDR3 spans 16 amino acids. CDR1 and CDR2 from the germline V gene are SGDLS and YYNGEE. CDR3 bases: TGTGCCAGCAGCGTAGGACCCGGGACATCGGGAGAGACCCAGTACTTC. This translates into CASSVGPGTSGETQYF. Using reference TRBV9 and TRBJ2-5 for the parts outside the CDR3, the full variable domain is DSGVTQTPKHLITATGQRVTLRCSPRSGDLSVYWYQQSLDQGLQFLIQYYNGEERAKGNILERFSAQQFPDLHSELNLSSLELGDSALYFCASSVGPGTSGETQYFGPGTRLLVL.

The chain joins TRBV7-3 to TRBJ2-1, with D possibly being TRBD2 (6 bases). Germline V lookup: CDR1 SGHTA, CDR2 FQGTGA. Trimming stripped 2 bases from V and 5 bases from J, with 13 bases between. This CDR3 is built from 15 residues. CDR3 DNA: TGTGCCAGCAGCTTATCTGGCGGGGTCAACAATGAGCAGTTCTTC. It specifies CASSLSGGVNNEQFF.

This chain joins TRBV11-3 and TRBJ2-2, with no clear D. Germline assignment: CDR1 SGHNT and CDR2 YENEEA. V lost 3 bases, J lost 7 bases, and 6 bases lay in between. The CDR3 has 12 residues. The chain's CDR3 is CASSLASGELFF. CDR3 DNA sequence: TGTGCCAGCAGCTTGGCTAGCGGGGAGCTGTTTTTT.

J is TRBJ2-5 and V is TRBV27; unclear D gene. The V end was cut by 6 bases, the J end by 7 bases, with 15 bases between. The CDR3 has 13 amino acids. CDR1 is MNHEY, CDR2 SMNVEV, per germline (reference sequence). CDR3 DNA: TGTGCCAGCAGGCCGGATCCCCGAGGGACCCAGTACTTC. It translates to CASRPDPRGTQYF.